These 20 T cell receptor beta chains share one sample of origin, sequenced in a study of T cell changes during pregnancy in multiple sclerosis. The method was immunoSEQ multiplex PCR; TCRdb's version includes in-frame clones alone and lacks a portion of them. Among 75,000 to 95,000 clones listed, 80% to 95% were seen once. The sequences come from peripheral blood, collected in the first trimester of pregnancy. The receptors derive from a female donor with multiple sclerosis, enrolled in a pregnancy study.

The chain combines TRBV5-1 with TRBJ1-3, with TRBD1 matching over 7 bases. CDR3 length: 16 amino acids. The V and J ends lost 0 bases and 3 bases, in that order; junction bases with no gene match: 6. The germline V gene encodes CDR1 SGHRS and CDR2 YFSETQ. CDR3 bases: TGCGCCAGCAGCTTGGCGGGGACAGTCTATGGAAACACCATATATTTT. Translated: CASSLAGTVYGNTIYF.

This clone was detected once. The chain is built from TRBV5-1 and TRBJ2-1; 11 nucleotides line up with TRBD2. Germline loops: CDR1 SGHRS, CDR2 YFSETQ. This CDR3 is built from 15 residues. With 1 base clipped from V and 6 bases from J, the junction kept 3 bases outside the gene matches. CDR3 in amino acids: CASSLTSGSPNEQFF. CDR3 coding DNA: TGCGCCAGCAGCTTGACTAGCGGGAGCCCCAATGAGCAGTTCTTC.

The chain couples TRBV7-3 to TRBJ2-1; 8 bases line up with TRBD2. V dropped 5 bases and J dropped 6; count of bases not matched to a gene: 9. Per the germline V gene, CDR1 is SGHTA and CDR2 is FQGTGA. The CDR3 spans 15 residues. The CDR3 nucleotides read TGTGCCAGCAGCCTAGGACTAGCTGGTGGCAATGAGCAGTTCTTC. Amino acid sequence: CASSLGLAGGNEQFF.

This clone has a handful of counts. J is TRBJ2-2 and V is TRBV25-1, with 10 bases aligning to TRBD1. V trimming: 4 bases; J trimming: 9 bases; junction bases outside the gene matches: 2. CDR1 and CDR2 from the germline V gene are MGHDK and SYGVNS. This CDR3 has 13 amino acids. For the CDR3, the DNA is TGTGCCAGCAGTGGGGACAGGGGCTGGGAGCTGTTTTTT. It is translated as CASSGDRGWELFF.

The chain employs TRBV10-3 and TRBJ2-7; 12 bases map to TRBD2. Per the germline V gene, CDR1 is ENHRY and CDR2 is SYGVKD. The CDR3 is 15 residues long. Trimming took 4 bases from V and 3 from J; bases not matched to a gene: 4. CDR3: CAISGLAGVNYEQYF. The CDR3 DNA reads TGTGCCATCAGTGGACTAGCGGGAGTCAACTACGAGCAGTACTTC.

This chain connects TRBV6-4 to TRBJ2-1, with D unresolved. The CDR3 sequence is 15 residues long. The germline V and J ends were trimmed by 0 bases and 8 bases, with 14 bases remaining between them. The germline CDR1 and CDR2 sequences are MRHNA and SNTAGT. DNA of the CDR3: TGTGCCAGCAGTGACTCGAGAAAGTTATCCGATGAGCAGTTCTTC. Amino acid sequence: CASSDSRKLSDEQFF.

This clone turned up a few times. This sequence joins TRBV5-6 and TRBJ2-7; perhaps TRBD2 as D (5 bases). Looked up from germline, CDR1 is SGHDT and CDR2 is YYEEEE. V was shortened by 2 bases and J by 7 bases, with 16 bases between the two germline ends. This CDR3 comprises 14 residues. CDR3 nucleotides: TGTGCCAGCAGCTTTGGAAACGGGATCGGGGAGCAGTACTTC. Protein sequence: CASSFGNGIGEQYF.

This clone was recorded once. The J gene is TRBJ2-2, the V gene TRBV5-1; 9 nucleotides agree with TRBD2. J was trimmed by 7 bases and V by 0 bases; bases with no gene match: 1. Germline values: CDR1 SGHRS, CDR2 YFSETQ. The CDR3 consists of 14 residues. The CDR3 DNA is TGCGCCAGCAGCTTGGGACTAGCGGACGGGGAGCTGTTTTTT. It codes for CASSLGLADGELFF. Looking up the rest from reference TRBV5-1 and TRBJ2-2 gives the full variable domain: KAGVTQTPRYLIKTRGQQVTLSCSPISGHRSVSWYQQTPGQGLQFLFEYFSETQRNKGNFPGRFSGRQFSNSRSEMNVSTLELGDSALYLCASSLGLADGELFFGEGSRLTVL.

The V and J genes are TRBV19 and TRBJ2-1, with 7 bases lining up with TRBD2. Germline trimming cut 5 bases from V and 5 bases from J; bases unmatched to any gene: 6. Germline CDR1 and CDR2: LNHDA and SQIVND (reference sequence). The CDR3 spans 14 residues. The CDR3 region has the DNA TGTGCCAGTAGTCCCCCGGGAGGTCACAATGAGCAGTTCTTC. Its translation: CASSPPGGHNEQFF.

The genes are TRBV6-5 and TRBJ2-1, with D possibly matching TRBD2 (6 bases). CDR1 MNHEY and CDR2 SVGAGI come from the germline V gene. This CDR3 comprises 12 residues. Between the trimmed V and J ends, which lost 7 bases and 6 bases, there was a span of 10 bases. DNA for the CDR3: TGTGCCAGCACAGGACTATTCAATGAGCAGTTCTTC. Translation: CASTGLFNEQFF.

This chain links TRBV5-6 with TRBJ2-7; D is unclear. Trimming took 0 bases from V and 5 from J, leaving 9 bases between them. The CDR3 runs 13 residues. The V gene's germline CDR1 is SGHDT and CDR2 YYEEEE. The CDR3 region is CASSLGGSHEQYF. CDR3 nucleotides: TGTGCCAGCAGCTTGGGTGGCTCTCACGAGCAGTACTTC.

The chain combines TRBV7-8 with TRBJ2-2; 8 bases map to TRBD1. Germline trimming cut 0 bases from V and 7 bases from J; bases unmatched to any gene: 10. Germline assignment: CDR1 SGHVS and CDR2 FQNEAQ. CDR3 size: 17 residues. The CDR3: CASSLALAGGDHGELFF. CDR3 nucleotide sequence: TGTGCCAGCAGCTTAGCGCTGGCAGGGGGCGATCACGGGGAGCTGTTTTTT.

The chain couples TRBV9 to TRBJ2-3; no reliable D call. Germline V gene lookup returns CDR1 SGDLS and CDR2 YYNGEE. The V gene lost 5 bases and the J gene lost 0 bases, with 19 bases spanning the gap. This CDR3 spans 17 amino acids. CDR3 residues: CASSETIAPRSTDTQYF. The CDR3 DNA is TGTGCCAGCAGTGAGACCATAGCTCCGAGAAGCACAGATACGCAGTATTTT.

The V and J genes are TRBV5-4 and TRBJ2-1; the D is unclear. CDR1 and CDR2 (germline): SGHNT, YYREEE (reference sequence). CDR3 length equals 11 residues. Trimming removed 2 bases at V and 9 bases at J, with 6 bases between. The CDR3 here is CASSLSTEQFF. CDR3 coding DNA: TGTGCCAGCAGCTTAAGCACTGAGCAGTTCTTC.

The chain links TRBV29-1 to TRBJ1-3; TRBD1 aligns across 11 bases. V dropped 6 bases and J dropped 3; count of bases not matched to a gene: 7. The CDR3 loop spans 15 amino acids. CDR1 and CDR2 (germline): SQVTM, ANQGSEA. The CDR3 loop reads CSVEGQGGGGNTIYF. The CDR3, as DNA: TGCAGCGTCGAGGGACAGGGGGGAGGTGGAAACACCATATATTTT.

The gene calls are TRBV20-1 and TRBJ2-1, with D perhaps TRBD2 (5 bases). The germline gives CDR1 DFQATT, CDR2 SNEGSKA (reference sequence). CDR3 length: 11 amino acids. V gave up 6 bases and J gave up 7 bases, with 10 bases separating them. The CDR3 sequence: CSAPTSNEQFF. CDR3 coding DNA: TGCAGTGCCCCTACTAGTAATGAGCAGTTCTTC.

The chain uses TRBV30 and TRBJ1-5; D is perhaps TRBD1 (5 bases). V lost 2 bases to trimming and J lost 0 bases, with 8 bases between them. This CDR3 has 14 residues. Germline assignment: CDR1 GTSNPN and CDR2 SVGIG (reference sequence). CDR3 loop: CAWSQGLSNQPQHF. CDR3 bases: TGTGCCTGGAGTCAGGGTCTTAGCAATCAGCCCCAGCATTTT.

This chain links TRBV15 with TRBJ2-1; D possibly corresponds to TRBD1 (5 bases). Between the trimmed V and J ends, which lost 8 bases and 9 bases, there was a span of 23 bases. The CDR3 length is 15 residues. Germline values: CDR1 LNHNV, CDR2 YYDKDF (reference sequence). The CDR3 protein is CATRPTDKTQGEQFF. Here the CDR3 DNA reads TGTGCCACCCGTCCTACTGACAAAACCCAGGGTGAGCAGTTCTTC.

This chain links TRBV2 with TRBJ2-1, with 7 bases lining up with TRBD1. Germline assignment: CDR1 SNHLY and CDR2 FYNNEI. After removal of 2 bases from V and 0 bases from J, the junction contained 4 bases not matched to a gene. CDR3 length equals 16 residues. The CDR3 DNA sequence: TGTGCCAGCAGTGAAAGCAGGGGGATCTCCTACAATGAGCAGTTCTTC. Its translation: CASSESRGISYNEQFF.

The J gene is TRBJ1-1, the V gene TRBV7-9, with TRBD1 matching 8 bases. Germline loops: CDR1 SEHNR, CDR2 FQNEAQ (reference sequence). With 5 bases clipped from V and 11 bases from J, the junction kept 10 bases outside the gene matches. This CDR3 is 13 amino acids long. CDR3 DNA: TGTGCCAGCAGCCCGGGGACAGGCGGGGAGGCTTTCTTT. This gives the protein CASSPGTGGEAFF.